A selection of T cell receptor beta chains follows, all from one sample in a study of blood T cell repertoires in COVID-19. Libraries were prepared by immunoSEQ multiplex PCR; TCRdb keeps only in-frame clonotypes and omits some of them. The profile shows under 400,000 clones, more than 70% of them singletons. Source material: peripheral blood. The receptors shown here come from a woman aged 25 to 39 with COVID-19, enrolled during active disease. The conserved cysteine and the conserved F or W are not part of the CDR3 here. Clone size is shown for a subset of rows, as once, few, many or a class of expanded clone.

v_call	j_call	clone_size	cdr3_aa
TRBV7-2	TRBJ1-5	NA	ASSLGTGSNQPQH
TRBV6-4	TRBJ1-4	NA	ASSALASGRNEKLF
TRBV27	TRBJ1-6	NA	ASSLSLGAQSPLH
TRBV3-1/TRBV3-2	TRBJ1-6	once	ASSPDSPYNSPLH
TRBV7-2	TRBJ1-1	NA	ASSYRQSGPGGTEAF
TRBV2	TRBJ2-1	NA	ASWRLDEQF
TRBV5-1	TRBJ1-3	NA	ASSLGGTGNTIY
TRBV28	TRBJ2-2	NA	ASSLRQGATNTGELF
TRBV6-4	TRBJ1-5	NA	ASSAEGYSNQPQH
TRBV10-3	TRBJ1-1	NA	AIRGTVVNTEAF